These T cell receptor beta chains were read from a single sample in a study of blood T cell repertoires in COVID-19. Generated by immunoSEQ multiplex PCR, the TCRdb table keeps only in-frame clones and is missing some. The data show 300,000 or so clones, around 83% seen once. Source material: peripheral blood. All receptors come from a woman aged 45-65 years with acute or convalescent COVID-19. CDR3s include the opening cysteine and the closing phenylalanine or tryptophan. Fields, in order: J gene, V gene, D gene, clone size, CDR3 protein, CDR3 DNA. A D gene is named only where the DNA matches it firmly. A clone size is listed for some rows: how often the clone was seen (once, few, many), or a class if it is expanded.

j_gene: TRBJ2-5
v_gene: TRBV5-1
d_gene: TRBD2
abundance: -
CDR3aa: CASSLVGGTSGRGMYQETQYF
CDR3nt: TGCGCCAGCAGCTTGGTCGGAGGGACTAGCGGGAGGGGGATGTACCAAGAGACCCAGTACTTC

j_gene: TRBJ1-4
v_gene: TRBV27
d_gene: -
abundance: once
CDR3aa: CASSLGRINEKLFF
CDR3nt: TGTGCCAGCAGTTTGGGCAGAATAAATGAAAAACTGTTTTTT

j_gene: TRBJ1-1
v_gene: TRBV30
d_gene: -
abundance: -
CDR3aa: CALTGRNTEAFF
CDR3nt: TGTGCCCTAACAGGGAGGAACACTGAAGCTTTCTTT

j_gene: TRBJ2-3
v_gene: TRBV6-5
d_gene: TRBD1
abundance: once
CDR3aa: CASRPPGQGPQYF
CDR3nt: TGTGCCAGCAGACCCCCGGGACAGGGACCGCAGTATTTT

j_gene: TRBJ1-6
v_gene: TRBV2
d_gene: TRBD1
abundance: once
CDR3aa: CASKGGAPDNSPLHF
CDR3nt: TGTGCCAGCAAAGGGGGCGCTCCAGATAATTCACCCCTCCACTTT

j_gene: TRBJ1-6
v_gene: TRBV19
d_gene: -
abundance: -
CDR3aa: CASNRDEGNSPLHF
CDR3nt: TGTGCCAGTAACCGTGACGAGGGAAATTCACCCCTCCACTTT

j_gene: TRBJ1-2
v_gene: TRBV19
d_gene: TRBD1
abundance: -
CDR3aa: CASSSETGAHYGYTF
CDR3nt: TGTGCCAGTAGTTCGGAGACAGGGGCTCACTATGGCTACACCTTC

j_gene: TRBJ2-5
v_gene: TRBV28
d_gene: -
abundance: -
CDR3aa: CASSPGQLETQYF
CDR3nt: TGTGCCAGCAGCCCTGGACAGTTAGAGACCCAGTACTTC

j_gene: TRBJ1-4
v_gene: TRBV14
d_gene: TRBD1
abundance: -
CDR3aa: CASSHRDRGIEKLFF
CDR3nt: TGTGCCAGCAGCCACCGGGACAGGGGAATAGAAAAACTGTTTTTT

j_gene: TRBJ2-3
v_gene: TRBV10-3
d_gene: TRBD1
abundance: -
CDR3aa: CAIRGGTGRTDTQYF
CDR3nt: TGTGCCATCAGGGGGGGGACAGGGAGAACAGATACGCAGTATTTT

j_gene: TRBJ1-4
v_gene: TRBV7-9
d_gene: TRBD1
abundance: -
CDR3aa: CASSFGQGQREKLFF
CDR3nt: TGTGCCAGCAGCTTTGGACAGGGTCAAAGGGAAAAACTGTTTTTT